Presented here are 6 T cell receptor beta chains from one specimen sequenced in a study of blood T cell repertoires in COVID-19. The repertoire was sequenced with immunoSEQ multiplex PCR; TCRdb's copy has only in-frame clones and lacks some. Of 39,000 or so clones listed, just over 90% were seen once; the top ten hold over 2%. The sequenced sample consisted of peripheral blood. The receptors come from a man between 50 and 59 years old with active COVID-19.

This clone was seen only a few times. The CDR3 spells CASSATGGELYEQYF. CDR3 DNA sequence: TGCGCCAGCAGCGCCACAGGAGGGGAACTCTACGAGCAGTACTTC. The chain links TRBV5-1 to TRBJ2-7; D is possibly TRBD2 (6 bases). The CDR3 consists of 15 residues. Germline V gives CDR1 SGHRS, CDR2 YFSETQ. V lost 4 bases to trimming and J lost 3 bases, with 17 bases between them.

This chain joins TRBV25-1 and TRBJ1-4, with a weak D call TRBD1 (6 bases). CDR3 length equals 13 residues. V was shortened by 2 bases and J by 8 bases, with 9 bases between the two germline ends. Germline CDR1 MGHDK, CDR2 SYGVNS. The CDR3 DNA sequence: TGTGCCAGCAGTGAAGGGACACCGGAAAAACTGTTTTTT. This encodes CASSEGTPEKLFF. Full variable domain (outside the CDR3, taken from reference TRBV25-1 and TRBJ1-4): EADIYQTPRYLVIGTGKKITLECSQTMGHDKMYWYQQDPGMELHLIHYSYGVNSTEKGDLSSESTVSRIRTEHFPLTLESARPSHTSQYLCASSEGTPEKLFFGSGTQLSVL.

J is TRBJ1-2 and V is TRBV29-1; 8 nucleotides match TRBD1. The CDR3 covers 12 residues. Germline values: CDR1 SQVTM, CDR2 ANQGSEA. After removal of 6 bases from V and 6 bases from J, the junction contained 6 bases not matched to a gene. CDR3 protein: CSVTGGSDGYTF. The DNA of the CDR3 is TGCAGCGTCACAGGGGGGTCCGATGGCTACACCTTC.

This sequence joins TRBV9 and TRBJ2-3, with 10 bases matching TRBD2. The CDR3 has 17 amino acids. Unmatched junction bases numbered 9, after V lost 2 bases and J lost 3 bases. Germline CDR1 SGDLS, CDR2 YYNGEE. DNA of the CDR3: TGTGCCAGCAGCGTCTCCCCTAGCGGGAGAGGGACAGATACGCAGTATTTT. Encoded protein: CASSVSPSGRGTDTQYF.

The genes are TRBV3-1 (or the pseudogene TRBV3-2) and TRBJ2-2, with TRBD2 matching over 13 bases. V lost 2 bases and J lost 3; bases outside the gene matches: 6. The CDR3 sequence is 18 residues long. Germline values: CDR1 LGHDT, CDR2 YNNKEL (reference sequence). CDR3 nucleotides: TGTGCCAGCAGCCAACCGACTAGCGGGGGGCGTGACACCGGGGAGCTGTTTTTT. It yields the protein CASSQPTSGGRDTGELFF.

V is TRBV4-3 and J is TRBJ2-3; TRBD2 aligns across 8 bases. CDR1 and CDR2 (germline): LGHNA, YSLEER. This CDR3 comprises 16 residues. Trimming at V came to 0 bases and at J to 5 bases, leaving 7 bases not matched to a gene. Written as DNA, the CDR3 is TGCGCCAGCAGCCAAGATACGGCGGGGGGTCGAGATACGCAGTATTTT. Residues: CASSQDTAGGRDTQYF.